These 19 T cell receptor beta chains were all obtained from the same sample, sequenced in a study of cytomegalovirus exposure and HLA in healthy donors. The PCR contained 60 Vbeta and 13 Jbeta primers. Measured with immunoSEQ multiplex PCR; TCRdb has only the in-frame clones, and not every one. The data show some 200,000 clones, 80% seen once. Input material: PBMCs. Source of these receptors: a boy aged 10-17 years in good health and CMV-seronegative.

The genes are TRBV11-3 and TRBJ2-7; 11 bases agree with TRBD1. Losses at the gene ends were 4 bases for V and 5 bases for J; bases not matched to a gene: 13. Germline V CDR1 and CDR2: SGHNT, YENEEA. The CDR3 length is 17 residues. CDR3 sequence reads: CASSWRQGTGGRHEQYF. The CDR3 coding sequence is TGTGCCAGCAGCTGGAGGCAGGGGACAGGGGGGAGGCACGAGCAGTACTTC.

The DNA of the CDR3 is TGTGCCAGCAGCATGGGACAGCTCTCTGGAAACACCATATATTTT. As protein: CASSMGQLSGNTIYF. The rearrangement links TRBV7-6 to TRBJ1-3; 7 nucleotides match TRBD1. CDR1 SGHVS and CDR2 FNYEAQ come from the germline V gene. V was clipped by 5 bases and J by 0 bases; unmatched bases: 4. The CDR3 length is 15 residues.

V and J are TRBV7-3 and TRBJ2-1, with 8 bases matching TRBD2. The CDR3 sequence is 15 residues long. J was trimmed by 6 bases and V by 2 bases; bases with no gene match: 6. The germline CDR1 and CDR2 sequences are SGHTA and FQGTGA. The CDR3 sequence is CASSLLAGGGNEQFF. The CDR3, as DNA: TGTGCCAGCAGCTTACTGGCGGGAGGTGGCAATGAGCAGTTCTTC. Complete variable domain (other parts from reference TRBV7-3 and TRBJ2-1): GAGVSQTPSNKVTEKGKYVELRCDPISGHTALYWYRQSLGQGPEFLIYFQGTGAADDSGLPNDRFFAVRPEGSVSTLKIQRTERGDSAVYLCASSLLAGGGNEQFFGPGTRLTVL.

The chain combines TRBV6-5 with TRBJ1-5; D is unresolved. Between the trimmed V and J ends, which lost 2 bases and 2 bases, there was a span of 13 bases. The CDR3 is 16 residues long. Germline V gene data show CDR1 as MNHEY and CDR2 as SVGAGI. CDR3 DNA: TGTGCCAGCAGTTACGCTCCAGCGGAGGGCAATCAGCCCCAGCATTTT. This codes for CASSYAPAEGNQPQHF.

This chain connects TRBV4-2 to TRBJ1-6; 8 bases fit TRBD1. This CDR3 comprises 17 residues. V dropped 0 bases and J dropped 9; count of bases not matched to a gene: 10. Germline CDR1 and CDR2: LGHNA and YNFKEQ. Here the CDR3 reads CASSQERGGTGGSPLHF. The CDR3 DNA is TGTGCCAGCAGCCAAGAACGAGGGGGGACAGGTGGTTCACCCCTCCACTTT.

This clone was seen a few times. Compared with germline, one end of the junction differs, possibly owing to a read error. V usage is TRBV7-9 and J usage is TRBJ2-2, with D unresolved. This CDR3 contains 15 residues. CDR1 and CDR2 from the germline V gene are SEHNR and FQNEAQ (reference sequence). CDR3 amino acids: CSSSFLYPNTGELFF. Here the CDR3 DNA reads TGTTCCAGCAGCTTTCTTTATCCGAACACCGGGGAGCTGTTTTTT.

The chain employs TRBV18 and TRBJ2-3, with a weak D call TRBD1 (5 bases). The CDR3 spans 12 residues. Germline V gene lookup returns CDR1 KGHSH and CDR2 LQKENI. Trimming left V 6 bases short and J 2 bases short, with 6 bases between. The CDR3 DNA follows: TGTGCCAGCTCGACAGACACAGATACGCAGTATTTT. Amino acid sequence: CASSTDTDTQYF. Using reference TRBV18 and TRBJ2-3 for the parts outside the CDR3, the full variable domain is NAGVMQNPRHLVRRRGQEARLRCSPMKGHSHVYWYRQLPEEGLKFMVYLQKENIIDESGMPKERFSAEFPKEGPSILRIQQVVRGDSAAYFCASSTDTDTQYFGPGTRLTVL.

This chain connects TRBV15 to TRBJ1-5; a weak D match, TRBD1 (6 bases). The CDR3 has 17 amino acids. Germline values: CDR1 LNHNV, CDR2 YYDKDF (reference sequence). V gave up 1 base and J gave up 1 base, with 14 bases separating them. In DNA, the CDR3 is TGTGCCACCAGCAGAGGTTCACAGGGTGCCAGCAATCAGCCCCAGCATTTT. Translation: CATSRGSQGASNQPQHF.

The CDR3 sequence: CASSLGQYYGYTF. The CDR3 DNA is TGTGCCAGCAGCCTCGGACAGTACTATGGCTACACCTTC. The gene calls are TRBV12-1 and TRBJ1-2; the D call in the table, TRBD1, was not verified against the DNA. TRBV12-1 is a pseudogene locus. The CDR3 has 13 amino acids.

This clone occurred a few times. The V gene is TRBV18, the J gene TRBJ1-4; 7 bases line up with TRBD1. J was trimmed by 3 bases and V by 0 bases; bases with no gene match: 7. The CDR3 loop spans 17 amino acids. Germline CDR1 reads KGHSH; CDR2 reads LQKENI. The CDR3, as DNA: TGTGCCAGCTCACCACCGAGAGCCGGGACAGCTAATGAAAAACTGTTTTTT. It encodes CASSPPRAGTANEKLFF.

In DNA form, the CDR3 reads TGTGCCAGCAGTACGGACATTATTTTGGGGAATCAGCCCCAGCATTTT. Amino acid sequence: CASSTDIILGNQPQHF. V is TRBV5-5 and J is TRBJ1-5, with a tentative D call TRBD1 (5 bases). CDR3 length equals 16 residues. Germline CDR1 and CDR2: SGHKS and YYEKEE (reference sequence). V shed 5 bases and J shed 4 bases, with 19 bases lying between them.

The V gene is TRBV7-3, the J gene TRBJ1-1; D uncertain. CDR3 length equals 13 residues. V was pared by 3 bases and J by 1 base, with 6 bases between. CDR1 SGHTA and CDR2 FQGTGA come from the germline V gene. CDR3 sequence (DNA): TGTGCCAGCAGCTTCGCGGAGAACACTGAAGCTTTCTTT. Translating gives CASSFAENTEAFF.

This clone was found a few times. The chain joins TRBV9 to TRBJ1-4; TRBD1 agrees at 8 bases. The V gene end was trimmed by 4 bases and the J gene end by 7 bases; junction bases not matched to a gene: 9. This CDR3 has 15 residues. The germline V gene has CDR1 SGDLS and CDR2 YYNGEE. Here the CDR3 DNA reads TGTGCCAGCAGCTCTAACAGGGGGGGGAGTGAAAAACTGTTTTTT. This codes for CASSSNRGGSEKLFF.

The CDR3 sequence: CSVEGSRAYEQYF. The DNA for the CDR3 is TGCAGCGTTGAAGGGTCGAGGGCCTACGAGCAGTACTTC. This rearrangement joins TRBV29-1 to TRBJ2-7; maybe TRBD2 (5 bases). The length of the CDR3 is 13 residues. The germline CDR1 and CDR2 sequences are SQVTM and ANQGSEA. V was shortened by 1 base and J by 2 bases, with 9 bases between the two germline ends.

The chain recombines TRBV9 with TRBJ2-7, with TRBD1 matching 11 bases. The CDR3 extends over 15 amino acids. The germline CDR1 and CDR2 sequences are SGDLS and YYNGEE. V was clipped by 4 bases and J by 4 bases; unmatched bases: 7. CDR3 bases: TGTGCCAGCAGCCATGGGCGGGACAGGGGGTACGAGCAGTACTTC. Translated, it gives CASSHGRDRGYEQYF.

The rearrangement joins TRBV4-1 to TRBJ2-7; tentative D call: TRBD2 (6 bases). Germline loops: CDR1 MGHRA, CDR2 YSYEKL. Trimming shortened V by 3 bases and J by 0 bases, and 15 bases separated the two germline ends. This CDR3 contains 16 residues. The DNA of the CDR3 is TGCGCCAGCAGCCAGCCGAGGACTACTAGCTCCTACGAGCAGTACTTC. Encoded protein: CASSQPRTTSSYEQYF.

The chain uses TRBV7-9 and TRBJ1-6; TRBD1 aligns across 10 bases. CDR1 is SEHNR, CDR2 FQNEAQ, per germline (reference sequence). Unmatched junction bases numbered 6, after V lost 3 bases and J lost 7 bases. This CDR3 has 16 amino acids. The chain's CDR3 is CASSFLPGQGNSPLHF. In DNA form, the CDR3 reads TGTGCCAGCAGCTTTCTTCCGGGACAGGGGAATTCACCCCTCCACTTT.

In the case of this clone: This sample also contains other DNA sequences that code for the same CDR3. The chain carries TRBV5-4 and TRBJ2-2; 10 nucleotides match TRBD1. CDR3 length: 15 amino acids. J was trimmed by 5 bases and V by 0 bases; bases with no gene match: 1. Germline CDR1 reads SGHNT; CDR2 reads YYREEE (reference sequence). CDR3 sequence reads: CASSLGTGGTGELFF. CDR3 in DNA: TGTGCCAGCAGCTTGGGGACAGGGGGAACCGGGGAGCTGTTTTTT.

This clone was counted a single time. The J gene is TRBJ1-3, the V gene TRBV19; no definite D call. The germline CDR1 and CDR2 sequences are LNHDA and SQIVND (reference sequence). The CDR3 has 13 residues. V lost 4 bases and J lost 3, with 7 bases in between. The chain's CDR3 is CASSRKLGNTIYF. The CDR3 bases are TGTGCCAGTAGTAGAAAGCTTGGAAACACCATATATTTT. Combining the CDR3 with reference TRBV19 and TRBJ1-3 gives the whole variable domain DGGITQSPKYLFRKEGQNVTLSCEQNLNHDAMYWYRQDPGQGLRLIYYSQIVNDFQKGDIAEGYSVSREKKESFPLTVTSAQKNPTAFYLCASSRKLGNTIYFGEGSWLTVV.